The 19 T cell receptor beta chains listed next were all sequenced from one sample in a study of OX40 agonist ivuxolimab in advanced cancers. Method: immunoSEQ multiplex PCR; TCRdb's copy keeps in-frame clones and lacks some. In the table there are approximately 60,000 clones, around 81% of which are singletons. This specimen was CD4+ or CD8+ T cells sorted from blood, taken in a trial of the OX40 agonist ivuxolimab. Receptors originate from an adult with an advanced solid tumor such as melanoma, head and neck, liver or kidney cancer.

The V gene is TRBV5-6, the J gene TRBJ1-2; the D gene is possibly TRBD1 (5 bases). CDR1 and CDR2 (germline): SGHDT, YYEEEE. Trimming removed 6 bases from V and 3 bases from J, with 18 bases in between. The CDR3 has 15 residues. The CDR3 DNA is TGTGCCAGCACCTTAATGGGGCCAGTGGACTATGGCTACACCTTC. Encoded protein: CASTLMGPVDYGYTF.

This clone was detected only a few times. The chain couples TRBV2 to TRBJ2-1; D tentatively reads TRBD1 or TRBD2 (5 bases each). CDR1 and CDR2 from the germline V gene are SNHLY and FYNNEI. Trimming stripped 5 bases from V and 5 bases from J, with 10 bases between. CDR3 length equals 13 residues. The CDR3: CASSRDRHNEQFF. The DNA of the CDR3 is TGTGCCAGCAGTCGGGACCGACACAATGAGCAGTTCTTC.

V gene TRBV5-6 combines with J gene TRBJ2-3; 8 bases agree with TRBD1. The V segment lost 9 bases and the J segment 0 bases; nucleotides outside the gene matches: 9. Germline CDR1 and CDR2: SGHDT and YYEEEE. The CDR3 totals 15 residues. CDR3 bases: TGTGCCACCCGAGAGGCAGGGGGCAGCACAGATACGCAGTATTTT. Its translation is CATREAGGSTDTQYF. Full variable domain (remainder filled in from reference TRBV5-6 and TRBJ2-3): DAGVTQSPTHLIKTRGQQVTLRCSPKSGHDTVSWYQQALGQGPQFIFQYYEEEERQRGNFPDRFSGHQFPNYSSELNVNALLLGDSALYLCATREAGGSTDTQYFGPGTRLTVL.

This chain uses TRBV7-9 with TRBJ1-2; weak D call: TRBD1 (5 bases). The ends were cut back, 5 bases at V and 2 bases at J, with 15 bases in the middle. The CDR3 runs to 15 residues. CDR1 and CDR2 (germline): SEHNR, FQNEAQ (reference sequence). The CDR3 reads CASSPQAGQNYGYTF. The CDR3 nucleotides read TGTGCCAGCAGCCCCCAGGCGGGGCAAAACTATGGCTACACCTTC.

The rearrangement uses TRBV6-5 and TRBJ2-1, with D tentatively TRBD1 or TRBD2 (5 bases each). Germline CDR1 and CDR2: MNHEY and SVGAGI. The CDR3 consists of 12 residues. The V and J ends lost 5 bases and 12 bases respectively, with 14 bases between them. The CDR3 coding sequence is TGTGCCAGCAGTGCGACCGGGACCTCGCAGTTCTTC. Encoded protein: CASSATGTSQFF.

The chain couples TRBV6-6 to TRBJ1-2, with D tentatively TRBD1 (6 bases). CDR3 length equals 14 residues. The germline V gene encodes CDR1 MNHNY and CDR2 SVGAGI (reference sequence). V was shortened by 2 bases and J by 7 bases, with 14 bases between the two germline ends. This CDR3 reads CASSYGQQKGGYTF. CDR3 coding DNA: TGTGCCAGCAGTTACGGACAGCAAAAGGGTGGCTACACCTTC.

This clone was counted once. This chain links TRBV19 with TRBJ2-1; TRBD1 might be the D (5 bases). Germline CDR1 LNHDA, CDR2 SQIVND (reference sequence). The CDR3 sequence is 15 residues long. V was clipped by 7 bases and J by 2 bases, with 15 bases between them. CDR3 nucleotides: TGTGCCAGTACCCCCCCAGGGAAACCCTACAATGAGCAGTTCTTC. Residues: CASTPPGKPYNEQFF.

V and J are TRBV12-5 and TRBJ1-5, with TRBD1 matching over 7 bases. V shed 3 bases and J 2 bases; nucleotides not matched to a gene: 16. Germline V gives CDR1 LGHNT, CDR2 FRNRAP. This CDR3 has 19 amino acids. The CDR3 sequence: CASGLGQGDLSVRNQPQHF. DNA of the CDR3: TGTGCTAGTGGTTTAGGGCAGGGGGACCTCTCAGTTCGCAATCAGCCCCAGCATTTT.

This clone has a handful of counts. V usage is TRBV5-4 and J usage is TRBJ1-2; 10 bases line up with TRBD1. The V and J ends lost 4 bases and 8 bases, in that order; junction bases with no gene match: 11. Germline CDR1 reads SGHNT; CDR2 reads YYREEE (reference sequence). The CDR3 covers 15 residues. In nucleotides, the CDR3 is TGTGCCAGCAGCCCTTCCTCCGACAGGGGGCGAGGCTACACCTTC. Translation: CASSPSSDRGRGYTF.

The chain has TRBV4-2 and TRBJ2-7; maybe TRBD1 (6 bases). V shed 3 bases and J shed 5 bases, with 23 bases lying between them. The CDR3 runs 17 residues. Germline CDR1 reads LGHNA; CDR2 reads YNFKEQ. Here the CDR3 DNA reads TGTGCCAGCAGCCAGGGGTCGGGTATACAGGGAGTTGACGAGCAGTACTTC. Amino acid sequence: CASSQGSGIQGVDEQYF.

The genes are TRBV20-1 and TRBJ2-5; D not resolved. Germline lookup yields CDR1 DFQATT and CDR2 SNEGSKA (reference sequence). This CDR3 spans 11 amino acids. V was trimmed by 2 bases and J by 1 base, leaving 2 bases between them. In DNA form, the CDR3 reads TGCAGTGCTAGAACCCAAGAGACCCAGTACTTC. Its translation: CSARTQETQYF.

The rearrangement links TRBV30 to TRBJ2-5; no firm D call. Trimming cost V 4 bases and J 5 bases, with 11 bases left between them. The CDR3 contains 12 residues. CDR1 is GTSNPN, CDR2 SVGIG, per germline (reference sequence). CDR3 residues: CAWTPPGETQYF. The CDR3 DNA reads TGTGCCTGGACCCCTCCCGGGGAGACCCAGTACTTC.

The CDR3 here is CASSLGGTANTGELFF. In DNA form, the CDR3 reads TGTGCCAGCAGCTTGGGGGGAACAGCAAACACCGGGGAGCTGTTTTTT. This rearrangement joins TRBV5-5 to TRBJ2-2, with D hard to call. This CDR3 is 16 amino acids long. The germline V and J ends were trimmed by 0 bases and 2 bases, with 11 bases remaining between them. CDR1 and CDR2 (germline): SGHKS, YYEKEE (reference sequence).

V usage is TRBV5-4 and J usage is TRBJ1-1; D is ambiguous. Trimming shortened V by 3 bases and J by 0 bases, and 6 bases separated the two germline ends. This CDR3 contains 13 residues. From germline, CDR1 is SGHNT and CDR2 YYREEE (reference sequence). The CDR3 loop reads CASSSGMNTEAFF. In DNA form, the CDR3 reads TGTGCCAGCAGCTCGGGTATGAACACTGAAGCTTTCTTT.

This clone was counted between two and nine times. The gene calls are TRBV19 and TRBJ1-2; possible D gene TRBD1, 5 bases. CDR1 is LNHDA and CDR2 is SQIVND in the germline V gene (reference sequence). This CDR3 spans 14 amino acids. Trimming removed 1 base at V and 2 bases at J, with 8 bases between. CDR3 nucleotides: TGTGCCAGTAGTATAGTGGGACGGAACTATGGCTACACCTTC. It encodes CASSIVGRNYGYTF.

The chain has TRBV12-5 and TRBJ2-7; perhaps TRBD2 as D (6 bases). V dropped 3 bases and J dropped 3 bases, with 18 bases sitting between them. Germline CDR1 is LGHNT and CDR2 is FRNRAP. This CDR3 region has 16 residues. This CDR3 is CASGLSGSAGRYEQYF. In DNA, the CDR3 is TGTGCTAGTGGTTTAAGCGGCTCAGCGGGCCGCTACGAGCAGTACTTC. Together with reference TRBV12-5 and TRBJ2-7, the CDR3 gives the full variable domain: DARVTQTPRHKVTEMGQEVTMRCQPILGHNTVFWYRQTMMQGLELLAYFRNRAPLDDSGMPKDRFSAEMPDATLATLKIQPSEPRDSAVYFCASGLSGSAGRYEQYFGPGTRLTVT.

The CDR3 DNA reads TGTGCCAGCAGCCCATATGGACAGGGAACAAAGACCCAGTACTTC. This gives the protein CASSPYGQGTKTQYF. V usage is TRBV5-6 and J usage is TRBJ2-5; TRBD1 aligns across 8 bases. This CDR3 has 15 amino acids. V trimming: 4 bases; J trimming: 6 bases; junction bases outside the gene matches: 11. Germline loops: CDR1 SGHDT, CDR2 YYEEEE.

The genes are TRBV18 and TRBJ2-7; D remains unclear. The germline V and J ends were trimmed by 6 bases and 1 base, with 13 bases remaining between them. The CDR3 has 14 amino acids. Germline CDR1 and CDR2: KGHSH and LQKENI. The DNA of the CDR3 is TGTGCCAGCTCTGCTACAGTTCAATCCTACGAGCAGTACTTC. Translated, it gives CASSATVQSYEQYF.

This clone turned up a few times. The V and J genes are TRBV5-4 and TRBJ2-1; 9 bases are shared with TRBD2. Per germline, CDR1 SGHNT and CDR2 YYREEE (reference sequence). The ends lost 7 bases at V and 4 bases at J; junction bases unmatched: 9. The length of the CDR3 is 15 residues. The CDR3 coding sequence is TGTGCCAGCGGACTAAAAGCGGGGGGATACAATGAGCAGTTCTTC. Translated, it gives CASGLKAGGYNEQFF.